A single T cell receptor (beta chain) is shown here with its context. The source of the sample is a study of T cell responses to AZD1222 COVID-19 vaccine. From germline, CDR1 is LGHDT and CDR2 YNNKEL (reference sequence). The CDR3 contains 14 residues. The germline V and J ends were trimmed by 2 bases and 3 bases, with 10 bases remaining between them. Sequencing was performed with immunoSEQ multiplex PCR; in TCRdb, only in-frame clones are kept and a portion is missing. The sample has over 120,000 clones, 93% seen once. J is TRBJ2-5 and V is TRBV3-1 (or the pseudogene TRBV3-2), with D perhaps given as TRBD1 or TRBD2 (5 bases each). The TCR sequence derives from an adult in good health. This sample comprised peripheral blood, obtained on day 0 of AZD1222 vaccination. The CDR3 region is CASSQLVGEETQYF. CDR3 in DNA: TGTGCCAGCAGCCAATTAGTGGGGGAAGAGACCCAGTACTTC.